This T cell receptor (beta chain) was obtained from a study of blood T cell repertoires in COVID-19. Across the whole study: In each case, the material was cDNA or gDNA derived from T cells, B-cell-depleted T cells, or PBMCs.

Generated by immunoSEQ multiplex PCR, the TCRdb table keeps only in-frame clones and is missing some. The data contain fewer than 500,000 clones, 85% to 90% of them singletons. This clone was seen a single time. The V gene end was trimmed by 4 bases and the J gene end by 2 bases; junction bases not matched to a gene: 4. The CDR3 covers 14 residues. Germline assignment: CDR1 KGHSY and CDR2 FQNENV. Source material: PBMCs or T cells enriched from blood (not recorded which). The V and J genes are TRBV16 and TRBJ1-1, with 7 bases aligning to TRBD1. This clonotype was obtained from a man in his thirties or forties who had recovered from COVID-19. CDR3 sequence reads: CASSPQGVNTEAFF. CDR3 sequence (DNA): TGTGCCAGCAGCCCGCAGGGGGTTAACACTGAAGCTTTCTTT.